The 3 T cell receptor beta chains listed next were all sequenced from one sample in a study of blood T cells in healthy people across ages. Primers used in a second PCR of roughly 7 to 12 cycles were a sample-barcoded 5' primer and a J-beta primer mix. In TCRdb, the 5' RACE reads were re-called with MiXCR into one record per CDR3 protein. The repertoire includes hundreds of thousands of distinct CDR3 sequences, roughly 32% of them detected once, and about 16% sits in the top ten. Sequencing was done on a sample of blood. All receptors derive from a woman of 80 years or more in good health.

Ten or more counts support this clonotype. V is TRBV29-1 and J is TRBJ1-4; no definite D call. Trimming left V 4 bases short and J 10 bases short, with 13 bases between. This CDR3 comprises 12 residues. Germline CDR1 reads SQVTM; CDR2 reads ANQGSEA. The CDR3 here is CSVVRSGAKLFF. In DNA, the CDR3 is TGCAGCGTTGTCCGGTCGGGCGCAAAACTGTTTTTT. The complete variable domain, with remaining parts taken from reference TRBV29-1 and TRBJ1-4, reads SAVISQKPSRDICQRGTSLTIQCQVDSQVTMMFWYRQQPGQSLTLIATANQGSEATYESGFVIDKFPISRPNLTFSTLTVSNMSPEDSSIYLCSVVRSGAKLFFGSGTQLSVL.

The V and J genes are TRBV7-9 and TRBJ1-2; 9 nucleotides match TRBD1. The length of the CDR3 is 16 residues. Trimming took 3 bases from V and 4 from J; bases not matched to a gene: 9. Germline-derived CDR1 and CDR2 are SEHNR and FQNEAQ (reference sequence). The CDR3 DNA follows: TGTGCCAGCAGCTTGGTCCGGACAGGGGTTACCTATGGCTACACCTTC. Translating it yields CASSLVRTGVTYGYTF.

On this clonotype: A much larger clone lies a single base off, so this may be a read error. V and J are TRBV20-1 and TRBJ2-1, with TRBD2 identical over 11 bases. Gene TRBJ2-7 matches the end of the DNA better, so the J call may be wrong. This CDR3 contains 16 residues. Germline assignment: CDR1 DFQATT and CDR2 SNEGSKA (reference sequence). The CDR3: CSAESRLAGGYNEQYF. The CDR3 coding sequence is TGCAGTGCCGAGAGTAGGCTAGCGGGGGGTTACAATGAGCAGTACTTC.